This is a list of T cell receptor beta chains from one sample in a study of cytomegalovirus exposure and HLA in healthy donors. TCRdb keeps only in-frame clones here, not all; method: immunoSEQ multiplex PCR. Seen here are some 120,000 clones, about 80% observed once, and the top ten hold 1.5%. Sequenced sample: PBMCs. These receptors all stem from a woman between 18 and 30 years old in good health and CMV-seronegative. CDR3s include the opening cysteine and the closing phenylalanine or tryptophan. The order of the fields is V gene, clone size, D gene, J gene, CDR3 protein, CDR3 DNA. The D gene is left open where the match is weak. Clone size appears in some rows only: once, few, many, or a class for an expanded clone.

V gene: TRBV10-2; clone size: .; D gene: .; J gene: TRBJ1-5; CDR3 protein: CASSGQSNQPQHF; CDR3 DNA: TGCGCCAGCAGTGGACAGAGCAATCAGCCCCAGCATTTT
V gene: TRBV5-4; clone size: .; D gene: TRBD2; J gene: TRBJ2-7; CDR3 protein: CASSLDRAGRYEQYF; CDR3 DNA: TGTGCCAGCAGTCTTGACAGAGCGGGGCGCTACGAGCAGTACTTC
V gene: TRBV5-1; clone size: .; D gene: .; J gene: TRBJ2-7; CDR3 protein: CASSLGEGGVFYGQYF; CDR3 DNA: TGCGCCAGCAGCTTGGGTGAGGGCGGGGTGTTCTACGGGCAGTACTTC
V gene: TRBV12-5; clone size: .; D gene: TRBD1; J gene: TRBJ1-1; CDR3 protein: CASNSFRDRDTEAFF; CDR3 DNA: TGTGCTAGTAACTCCTTCCGGGACAGAGACACTGAAGCTTTCTTT
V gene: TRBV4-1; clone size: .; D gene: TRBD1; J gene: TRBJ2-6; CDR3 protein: CASSQVVGTGSPGANGLTF; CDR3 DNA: TGCGCCAGCAGCCAAGTAGTAGGGACAGGGTCTCCTGGGGCCAACGGCCTGACTTTC
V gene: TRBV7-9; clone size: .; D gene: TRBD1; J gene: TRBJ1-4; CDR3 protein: CASSSRTGTNEKLFF; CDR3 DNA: TGTGCCAGCAGCTCCCGGACAGGGACTAATGAAAAACTGTTTTTT
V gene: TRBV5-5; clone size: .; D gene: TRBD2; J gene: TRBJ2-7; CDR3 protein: CASSLTSGGYEQYF; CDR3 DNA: TGTGCCAGCAGCCTGACTAGCGGGGGATACGAGCAGTACTTC
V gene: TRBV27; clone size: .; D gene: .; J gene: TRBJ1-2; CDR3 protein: CASAALYGYTF; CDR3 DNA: TGTGCCAGCGCAGCGTTATATGGCTACACCTTC
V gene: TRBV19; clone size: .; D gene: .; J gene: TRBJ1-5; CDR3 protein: CASTSGFQPQHF; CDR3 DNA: TGTGCCAGTACCTCAGGGTTTCAGCCCCAGCATTTT
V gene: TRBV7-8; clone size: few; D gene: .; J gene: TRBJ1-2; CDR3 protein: CASSLGPGRGIYGYTF; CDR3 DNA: TGTGCCAGCAGCTTGGGACCCGGGAGAGGGATTTATGGCTACACCTTC
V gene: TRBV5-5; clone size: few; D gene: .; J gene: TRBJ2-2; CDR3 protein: CASSWDLTTGELFF; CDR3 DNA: TGTGCCAGCAGCTGGGACTTAACCACCGGGGAGCTGTTTTTT
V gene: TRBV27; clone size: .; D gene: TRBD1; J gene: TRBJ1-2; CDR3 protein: CASSLYPPFPQGENYGYTF; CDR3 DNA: TGTGCCAGCAGTTTATACCCCCCGTTTCCACAGGGGGAGAACTATGGCTACACCTTC
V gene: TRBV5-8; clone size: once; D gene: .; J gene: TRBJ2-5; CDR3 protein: CASQPRGRYQETQYF; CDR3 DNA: TGTGCCAGTCAGCCAAGGGGCCGGTACCAAGAGACCCAGTACTTC
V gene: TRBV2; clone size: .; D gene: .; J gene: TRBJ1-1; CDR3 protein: CASSEGYIEAFF; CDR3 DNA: TGTGCCAGCAGTGAAGGTTACATAGAAGCTTTCTTT
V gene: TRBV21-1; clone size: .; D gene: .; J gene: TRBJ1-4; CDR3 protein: CASSRGSGEKLFF; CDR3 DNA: TGTGCCAGCTCCCGGGGGAGTGGTGAAAAACTGTTTTTT
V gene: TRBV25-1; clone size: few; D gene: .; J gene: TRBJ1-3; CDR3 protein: CASSEWGEGDTIYF; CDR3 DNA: TGTGCCAGCAGTGAATGGGGGGAAGGAGACACCATATATTTT
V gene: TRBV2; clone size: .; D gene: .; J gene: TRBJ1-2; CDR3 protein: CASNPEDLSGYTF; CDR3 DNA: TGTGCCAGCAACCCCGAGGATTTGAGTGGCTACACCTTC
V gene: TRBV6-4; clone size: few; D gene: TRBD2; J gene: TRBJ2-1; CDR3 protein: CASSPSGSSYNEQFF; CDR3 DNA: TGTGCCAGCAGCCCCAGCGGGAGCTCCTACAATGAGCAGTTCTTC
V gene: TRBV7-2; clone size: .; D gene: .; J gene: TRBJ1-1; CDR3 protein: CASNRVGQMNTEAFF; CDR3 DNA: TGTGCCAGCAATAGGGTTGGACAAATGAACACTGAAGCTTTCTTT
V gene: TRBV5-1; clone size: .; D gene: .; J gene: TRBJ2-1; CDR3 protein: CASSLQQPGPEQFF; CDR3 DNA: TGCGCCAGCAGCTTGCAACAGCCCGGTCCTGAGCAGTTCTTC
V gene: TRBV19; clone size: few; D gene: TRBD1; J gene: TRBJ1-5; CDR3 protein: CASNEDRGRQPQHF; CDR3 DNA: TGTGCCAGTAACGAGGACAGGGGGCGGCAGCCCCAGCATTTT
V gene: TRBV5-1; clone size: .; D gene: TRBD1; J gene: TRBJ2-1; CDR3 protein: CASSQGQGYGEQFF; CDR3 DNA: TGCGCCAGCAGCCAGGGACAGGGGTACGGTGAGCAGTTCTTC
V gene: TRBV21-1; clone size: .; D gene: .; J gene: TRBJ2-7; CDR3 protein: CASSKVRYEQYF; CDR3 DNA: TGTGCCAGCAGCAAAGTCCGCTACGAGCAGTACTTC
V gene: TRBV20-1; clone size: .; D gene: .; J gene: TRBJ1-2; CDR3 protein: CSARGSYTF; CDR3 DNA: TGCAGTGCTAGAGGTAGCTACACCTTC
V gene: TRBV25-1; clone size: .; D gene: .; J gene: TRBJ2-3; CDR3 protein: CASSEYPLSSTDTQYF; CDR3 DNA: TGTGCCAGCAGTGAATATCCCCTCTCTAGCACAGATACGCAGTATTTT
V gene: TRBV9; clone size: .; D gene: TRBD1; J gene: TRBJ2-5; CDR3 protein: CASSTTGGQETQYF; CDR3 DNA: TGTGCCAGCAGCACAACAGGGGGACAAGAGACCCAGTACTTC
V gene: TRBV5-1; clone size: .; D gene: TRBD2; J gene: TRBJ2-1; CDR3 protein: CASSWGPGLDYNEQFF; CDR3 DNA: TGCGCCAGCAGCTGGGGACCGGGACTAGATTACAATGAGCAGTTCTTC
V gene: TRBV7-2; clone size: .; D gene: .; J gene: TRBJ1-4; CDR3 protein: CASSLETGNEKLFF; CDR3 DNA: TGTGCCAGCAGCTTAGAGACAGGAAATGAAAAACTGTTTTTT
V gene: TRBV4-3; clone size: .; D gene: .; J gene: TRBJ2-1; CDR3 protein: CASSQEWRANEQFF; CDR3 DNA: TGCGCCAGCAGCCAAGAGTGGAGGGCTAATGAGCAGTTCTTC
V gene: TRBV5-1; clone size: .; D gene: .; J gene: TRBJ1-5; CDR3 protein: CASSLGAAGNQPQHF; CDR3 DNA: TGCGCCAGCAGCTTGGGGGCAGCTGGCAATCAGCCCCAGCATTTT
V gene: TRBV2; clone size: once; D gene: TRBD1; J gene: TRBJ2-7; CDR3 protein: CASRSTGGTYEQYF; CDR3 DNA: TGTGCCAGCAGGTCGACAGGGGGGACCTACGAGCAGTACTTC
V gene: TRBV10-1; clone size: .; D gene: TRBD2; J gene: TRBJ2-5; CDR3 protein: CASSGQRGVKTQYF; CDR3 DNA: TGCGCCAGCAGTGGGCAGCGGGGCGTAAAGACCCAGTACTTC
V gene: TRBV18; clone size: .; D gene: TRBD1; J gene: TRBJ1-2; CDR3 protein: CASSESRGDGYTF; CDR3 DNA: TGTGCCAGCTCAGAAAGCAGGGGGGATGGCTACACCTTC
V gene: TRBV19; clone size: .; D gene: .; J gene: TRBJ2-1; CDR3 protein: CASSPLSTLNNEQFF; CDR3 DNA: TGTGCCAGTAGTCCCTTATCGACTTTAAACAATGAGCAGTTCTTC
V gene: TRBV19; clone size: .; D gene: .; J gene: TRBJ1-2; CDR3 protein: CASSIYSNDYGYTF; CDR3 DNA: TGTGCCAGTAGTATCTACAGTAACGACTATGGCTACACCTTC
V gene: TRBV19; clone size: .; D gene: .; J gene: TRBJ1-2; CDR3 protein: CASTGQRGYTF; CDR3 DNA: TGTGCCAGTACCGGACAGAGGGGCTACACCTTC
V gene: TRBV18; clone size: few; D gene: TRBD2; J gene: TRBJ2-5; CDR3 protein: CASSSGLGQETQYF; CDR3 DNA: TGTGCCAGCTCATCGGGACTAGGCCAAGAGACCCAGTACTTC
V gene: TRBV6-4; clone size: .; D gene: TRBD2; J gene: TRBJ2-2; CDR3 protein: CASGTSDNTGELFF; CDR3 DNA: TGTGCCAGCGGGACTAGCGATAACACCGGGGAGCTGTTTTTT
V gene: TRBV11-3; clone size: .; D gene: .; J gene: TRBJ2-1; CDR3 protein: CASSIGGSYNEQFF; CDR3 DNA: TGTGCCAGCAGCATCGGCGGATCCTACAATGAGCAGTTCTTC
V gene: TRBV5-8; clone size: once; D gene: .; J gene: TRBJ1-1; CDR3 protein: CASSLNPGEGTTEAFF; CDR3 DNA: TGTGCCAGCAGCTTAAACCCTGGGGAGGGGACCACTGAAGCTTTCTTT
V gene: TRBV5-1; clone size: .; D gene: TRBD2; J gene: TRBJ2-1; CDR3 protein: CASSLAVFGLAGNEQFF; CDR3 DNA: TGCGCCAGCAGCTTGGCGGTTTTTGGGCTAGCGGGAAATGAGCAGTTCTTC
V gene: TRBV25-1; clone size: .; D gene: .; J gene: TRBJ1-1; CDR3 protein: CASSEPAGNTEAFF; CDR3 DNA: TGTGCCAGCAGTGAACCGGCGGGGAACACTGAAGCTTTCTTT
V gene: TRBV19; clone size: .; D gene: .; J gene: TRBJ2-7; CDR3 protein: CASSIDNEQYF; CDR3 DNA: TGTGCCAGTAGTATAGATAACGAGCAGTACTTC
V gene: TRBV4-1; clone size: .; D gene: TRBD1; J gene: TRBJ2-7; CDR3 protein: CASSQGQGARSIAYEQYF; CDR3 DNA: TGCGCCAGCAGCCAAGGGCAGGGGGCGAGGTCGATCGCCTACGAGCAGTACTTC
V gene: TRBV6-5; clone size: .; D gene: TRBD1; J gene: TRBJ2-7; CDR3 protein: CASSPPGQAPYEQYF; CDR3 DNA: TGTGCCAGCAGTCCCCCGGGACAGGCCCCTTACGAGCAGTACTTC
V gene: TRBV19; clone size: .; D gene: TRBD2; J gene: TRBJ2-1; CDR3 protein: CASSSTPGPGLAGLAPFF; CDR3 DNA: TGTGCCAGTAGTTCCACCCCAGGTCCGGGACTAGCGGGGCTGGCGCCGTTCTTC
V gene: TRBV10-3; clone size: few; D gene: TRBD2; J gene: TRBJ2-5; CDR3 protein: CATRTSGGPPETQYF; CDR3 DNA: TGTGCCACCAGGACTAGCGGGGGGCCTCCGGAGACCCAGTACTTC
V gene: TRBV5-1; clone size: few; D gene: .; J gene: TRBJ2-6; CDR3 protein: CASSSQGGGTGANVLTF; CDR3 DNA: TGCGCCAGCAGCTCCCAGGGTGGGGGGACTGGGGCCAACGTCCTGACTTTC